Listed here is a single T cell receptor beta chain. The antigen is undetermined. The data originate from a study of radiation and T cells in renal cell carcinoma. General observations from the study: Compared with controls, irradiated tumors showed greater TCR clonality. Top tumor clonotypes rose in blood 2 weeks post-radiation, then contracted. Compared with controls, irradiated tumors had more, larger dominant CDR3 motifs.

The CDR3 length is 15 residues. V was clipped by 0 bases and J by 8 bases; unmatched bases: 5. Germline assignment: CDR1 MNHEY and CDR2 SVGAGI. Generated by immunoSEQ multiplex PCR, the TCRdb table keeps only in-frame clones and is missing some. The sample records 15,000 to 20,000 clones, 64% being singletons. Treatment specified: 15 Gy SBRT to primary tumor, nephrectomy 4 weeks later. Nephrectomy followed 15 Gy stereotactic body radiation by 4 weeks. Sequencing used tumor tissue, obtained from a patient whose treatment included radiotherapy and nephrectomy. The TCR originated in a woman aged 70-85 years with renal cell carcinoma. The gene calls are TRBV6-5 and TRBJ2-1; 9 bases agree with TRBD1. For the CDR3, the DNA is TGTGCCAGCAGTTACTCTAGGGACAGGGTTGATGAGCAGTTCTTC. Translating gives CASSYSRDRVDEQFF.